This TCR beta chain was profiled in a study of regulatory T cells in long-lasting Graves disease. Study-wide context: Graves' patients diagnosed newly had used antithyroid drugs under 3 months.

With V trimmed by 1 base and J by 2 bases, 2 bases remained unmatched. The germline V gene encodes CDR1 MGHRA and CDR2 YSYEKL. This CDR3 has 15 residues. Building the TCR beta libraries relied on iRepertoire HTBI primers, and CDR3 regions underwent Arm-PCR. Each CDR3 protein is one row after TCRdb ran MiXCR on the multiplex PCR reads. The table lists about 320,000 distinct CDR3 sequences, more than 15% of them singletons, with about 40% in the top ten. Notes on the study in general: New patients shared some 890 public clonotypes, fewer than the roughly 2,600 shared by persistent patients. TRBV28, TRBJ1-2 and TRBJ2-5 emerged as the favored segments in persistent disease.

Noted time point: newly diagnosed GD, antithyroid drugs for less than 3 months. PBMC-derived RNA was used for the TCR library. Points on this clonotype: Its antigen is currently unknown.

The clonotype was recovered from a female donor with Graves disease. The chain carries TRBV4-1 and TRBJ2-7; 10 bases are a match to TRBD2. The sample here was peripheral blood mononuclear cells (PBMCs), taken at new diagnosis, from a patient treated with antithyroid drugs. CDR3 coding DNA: TGCGCCAGCAGCCAAGTACTAGCGGGGCCCTACGAGCAGTACTTC. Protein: CASSQVLAGPYEQYF.